This entry features one TCR beta chain sequence. The target antigen is unknown. The data derive from a study of naive and memory T cell subsets. An equimolar mix of two oligonucleotides served as the beta constant-region primer for TRBC1 and TRBC2. Ligated cDNA was amplified by four rounds of PCR with nested alpha and beta constant-region primers and SP2. Each CDR3 protein gets one entry after TCRdb re-called the UMI-ligation and nested PCR reads with MiXCR. The sample gives roughly 97,000 distinct CDR3 sequences, around 13% of which show up once; approximately 2.6% is in the top ten. Sequential positive selection took CD4 T cells first, then CD8 T cells. Trimming cost V 1 base and J 2 bases, with 9 bases left between them. CDR1 and CDR2 from the germline V gene are DFQATT and SNEGSKA (reference sequence). The length of the CDR3 is 13 residues. Regarding the study as a whole: Possibly reflecting memory cells re-expressing CD45RA, a few larger clonotypes occurred in naive repertoires, especially CD8. Each distinct alpha or beta sequence counts as one clonotype. In naive cells, over 95% of TCR sequences were seen only once.

Sequenced sample: naive CD8+ T cells from blood. This TCR came from a human donor in good health. The chain links TRBV20-1 to TRBJ2-7; D perhaps matches TRBD1 (5 bases). For the CDR3, the DNA is TGCAGTGCTAGAGGAAGGGGTACCTACGAGCAGTACTTC. This gives the protein CSARGRGTYEQYF.